This TCR beta chain came from a study of post-analysis software for immune sequencing data. Background on the study: Secondary progressive, relapsing-remitting and progressive-relapsing multiple sclerosis were among the included disease courses. Study-level results: Among roughly five TRBV segments more frequent in patients than controls were TRBV5-6, TRBV5-1 and TRBV20-1. Controls significantly exceeded multiple sclerosis patients in normalized Chao1 diversity.

A few counts support this clonotype. Antigen: not known. Unique-molecular-identifier-tagged TCR beta cDNA libraries were used. TCRdb re-analysed the PCR reads in MiXCR, keeping a single row per CDR3 protein. The top ten clones hold roughly 12% of a sample with some 370,000 distinct CDR3 sequences, around 37% of them seen once. The CDR3 spans 11 residues. V lost 5 bases and J 7 bases, leaving 8 bases between the germline ends. V is TRBV12-3 or TRBV12-4 and J is TRBJ1-1; D is uncertain. This receptor was taken from a girl aged 10 to 17 with multiple sclerosis. Sequenced input: blood. CDR3 bases: TGTGCCAGCAGTCAGAGGTTTGAAGCTTTCTTT. As protein: CASSQRFEAFF.